The 22 T cell receptor beta chains below were found in one sample sequenced in a study of beta chain features in type 1 diabetes (dated by TCRdb to between 2017 and 2018). Libraries were prepared through the immunoSEQ multiplex PCR assay. All of the isolated RNA was reverse transcribed with the High Capacity cDNA Reverse Transcription Kit, so expressed TCRB transcripts were sequenced. Here the immuneACCESS table is served through TCRdb, limited to in-frame sequences with V and J called. Missing clones are a known gap in these copies; in checked studies unresolved V genes cover under half, and the rest lacks a known reason. Counted in this sample were 95,000 to 150,000 clones; about 17% of them appeared once. The ten largest clones add up to roughly 2.5% of the sample. Overall results and qualifications from the work: A moderate but significant shortening of TCRB CDR3 length was observed in type 1 diabetes patients in all four CD4+ subsets.

No antigen has been identified for these receptors. Material: central memory CD4+ T cells from blood. The receptor set was obtained from a man younger than 45 with type 1 diabetes.

This sequence joins TRBV28 and TRBJ1-5; the match to TRBD1 covers 8 bases. V trimming: 3 bases; J trimming: 0 bases; junction bases outside the gene matches: 7. CDR3 size: 17 residues. In germline, CDR1 is MDHEN, CDR2 SYDVKM. DNA of the CDR3: TGTGCCAGCAGTTTGGGGACAGGCTTGTATAGCAATCAGCCCCAGCATTTT. Translating it yields CASSLGTGLYSNQPQHF.

Worth noting for this clone: A much larger clone lies one base from this, so it may be a read error. Because the CDR3 is missing its conserved closing phenylalanine or tryptophan, this is likely a read error. This CDR3 reads CATSRDREAGANVLTL. The CDR3 nucleotides are TGTGCCACCAGCAGAGACAGGGAGGCTGGGGCCAACGTCCTGACTCTC. The chain joins TRBV15 to TRBJ2-6; weak D call: TRBD2 (6 bases). CDR1 is LNHNV and CDR2 is YYDKDF in the germline V gene (reference sequence). The CDR3 runs to 16 residues. V was cut by 0 bases and J by 2 bases, with 8 bases left in between.

The V call is TRBV28, the J call TRBJ1-5, with a weak D call TRBD1 (5 bases). Germline V gene lookup returns CDR1 MDHEN and CDR2 SYDVKM. V lost 7 bases to trimming and J lost 2 bases, with 6 bases between them. The length of the CDR3 is 12 residues. The CDR3 nucleotides read TGTGCCAGCATAGGGGGCAATCAGCCCCAGCATTTT. Protein sequence: CASIGGNQPQHF. The full variable domain, completed using reference TRBV28 and TRBJ1-5, is DVKVTQSSRYLVKRTGEKVFLECVQDMDHENMFWYRQDPGLGLRLIYFSYDVKMKEKGDIPEGYSVSREKKERFSLILESASTNQTSMYLCASIGGNQPQHFGDGTRLSIL.

A remark on this clone: A read error may be the cause here, since a much bigger clone is one base away. This chain connects TRBV30 to TRBJ2-7, with D perhaps matching TRBD1 or TRBD2 (6 bases each). Per germline, CDR1 GTSNPN and CDR2 SVGIG (reference sequence). The CDR3 length is 16 residues. V was pared by 6 bases and J by 2 bases, with 23 bases between. CDR3 sequence reads: CACLEGGRGIAYEQYF. In nucleotides, the CDR3 is TGTGCCTGCCTCGAGGGGGGTCGGGGAATCGCCTACGAGCAGTACTTC.

This clone has a handful of counts. This rearrangement joins TRBV10-3 to TRBJ2-1; a possible D gene is TRBD1 (6 bases). The length of the CDR3 is 12 residues. V was shortened by 6 bases and J by 9 bases, with 12 bases between the two germline ends. Germline lookup yields CDR1 ENHRY and CDR2 SYGVKD. In DNA form, the CDR3 reads TGTGCCATCAGCCCAACAGGGTCTGAGCAGTTCTTC. The encoded protein is CAISPTGSEQFF.

This clone was counted ten times or more. The V and J genes are TRBV29-1 and TRBJ2-3, with D perhaps matching TRBD2 (7 bases). CDR1 is SQVTM, CDR2 ANQGSEA, per germline. The CDR3 length is 14 residues. V gave up 4 bases and J gave up 6 bases, with 17 bases separating them. The CDR3: CSVGEGDLRDTQYF. In nucleotides, the CDR3 is TGCAGCGTTGGGGAGGGGGACCTCAGGGATACGCAGTATTTT.

This clone was counted between two and nine times. V and J are TRBV4-2 and TRBJ1-5; D not certain. The germline CDR1 and CDR2 sequences are LGHNA and YNFKEQ. Deletions cut 0 bases from V and 6 bases from J, with 12 bases between. There are 15 residues in the CDR3. CDR3 protein: CASSQEASVTQPQHF. As DNA, the CDR3 is TGTGCCAGCAGCCAAGAAGCGTCTGTGACTCAGCCCCAGCATTTT.

The chain employs TRBV9 and TRBJ2-2, with D unresolved. Germline V gene sequence: CDR1 SGDLS, CDR2 YYNGEE. The CDR3 sequence is 11 residues long. Trimming stripped 4 bases from V and 5 bases from J, with 3 bases between. CDR3 bases: TGTGCCAGCAGCACAACCGGGGAGCTGTTTTTT. Amino acid sequence: CASSTTGELFF.

CDR3 coding DNA: TGTGCCAGCTCACCGGGACAGGGGAGCTACGAGCAGTACTTC. It codes for CASSPGQGSYEQYF. The chain combines TRBV18 with TRBJ2-7; 10 positions match TRBD1. CDR3 length: 14 amino acids. Germline-derived CDR1 and CDR2 are KGHSH and LQKENI. V lost 3 bases and J lost 3; bases outside the gene matches: 2.

The chain carries TRBV7-9 and TRBJ1-2; unclear D gene. This CDR3 is 13 amino acids long. Between the trimmed V and J ends, which lost 3 bases and 1 base, there was a span of 6 bases. Germline CDR1 and CDR2: SEHNR and FQNEAQ (reference sequence). The CDR3 sequence is CASSFESNYGYTF. CDR3 bases: TGTGCCAGCAGCTTTGAGAGTAACTATGGCTACACCTTC.

This clone was observed a single time. The V call is TRBV7-6, the J call TRBJ1-6; 7 nucleotides agree with TRBD1. Losses at the gene ends were 3 bases for V and 9 bases for J; bases not matched to a gene: 8. Germline V gives CDR1 SGHVS, CDR2 FNYEAQ. The CDR3 loop spans 15 amino acids. CDR3 residues: CASSLGQGGVSPLHF. In nucleotides, the CDR3 is TGTGCCAGCAGCTTGGGCCAGGGGGGCGTTTCACCCCTCCACTTT.

The chain carries TRBV7-2 and TRBJ2-7; D is perhaps TRBD2 (6 bases). Trimming took 4 bases from V and 1 from J, leaving 11 bases between them. The CDR3 runs to 14 residues. Germline V gene data show CDR1 as SGHTA and CDR2 as FQGNSA. Here the CDR3 reads CASSSGRQSYEQYF. As DNA, the CDR3 is TGTGCCAGCAGCTCCGGGAGACAGTCCTACGAGCAGTACTTC.

This clone was seen at least ten times. The gene calls are TRBV2 and TRBJ1-6; the match to TRBD1 covers 7 bases. Germline values: CDR1 SNHLY, CDR2 FYNNEI. The V and J ends lost 6 bases and 7 bases, in that order; junction bases with no gene match: 6. There are 14 residues in the CDR3. CDR3 amino acids: CASRSGTANSPLHF. The CDR3 region has the DNA TGTGCCAGCAGGTCAGGGACAGCCAATTCACCCCTCCACTTT.

This clone was seen repeatedly, ten times or more. J is TRBJ2-6 and V is TRBV5-1; D unclear. Germline V gives CDR1 SGHRS, CDR2 YFSETQ. Trimming stripped 4 bases from V and 0 bases from J, with 11 bases between. CDR3 length: 16 residues. The CDR3 spells CASSPRQNSGANVLTF. CDR3 DNA: TGCGCCAGCAGCCCCCGCCAGAACTCTGGGGCCAACGTCCTGACTTTC.

This clone was recorded a few times. The CDR3: CASSQLPGQGFTSYGYTF. CDR3 sequence (DNA): TGTGCCAGCAGCCAATTACCGGGACAGGGGTTCACATCGTATGGCTACACCTTC. V is TRBV14 and J is TRBJ1-2; 10 bases fit TRBD1. Germline V gives CDR1 SGHDN, CDR2 FVKESK. With V trimmed by 2 bases and J by 5 bases, 14 bases remained unmatched. This CDR3 has 18 amino acids.

This clone turned up a few times. J is TRBJ2-7 and V is TRBV5-1; TRBD1 matches 8 bases. The trim removed 3 bases at V and 4 bases at J, leaving 9 bases unmatched. Looked up from germline, CDR1 is SGHRS and CDR2 is YFSETQ. The CDR3 spans 15 residues. For the CDR3, the DNA is TGCGCCAGCAGCTCGGGCGCAGGGGGCCCATACGAGCAGTACTTC. Its protein product is CASSSGAGGPYEQYF.

The chain couples TRBV6-6 to TRBJ2-7; TRBD1 agrees at 9 bases. CDR1 is MNHNY and CDR2 is SVGAGI in the germline V gene (reference sequence). The V and J ends lost 8 bases and 1 base, in that order; junction bases with no gene match: 3. This CDR3 region has 13 residues. The CDR3 loop is CASEDRGSYEQYF. The CDR3 coding sequence is TGTGCCAGCGAGGACAGGGGATCCTACGAGCAGTACTTC.

This clone has only a few counts. The rearrangement joins TRBV6-1 to TRBJ2-5; tentative D call: TRBD1 (5 bases). V shed 7 bases and J shed 4 bases, with 19 bases lying between them. The CDR3 covers 15 residues. Germline CDR1 MNHNS, CDR2 SASEGT. CDR3 nucleotide sequence: TGTGCCAGCAATCAGGGCACCTCGCTGCGAGAGACCCAGTACTTC. Its translation: CASNQGTSLRETQYF.

The chain is built from TRBV29-1 and TRBJ2-3, with a weak D call TRBD2 (7 bases). The V end lost 7 bases, the J end lost 6 bases, and 26 bases lay between the germline ends. CDR1 is SQVTM and CDR2 is ANQGSEA in the germline V gene. This CDR3 region has 16 residues. DNA of the CDR3: TGCAGCGCCCGAATGACTGCGGGGGCAGGAGGGGATACGCAGTATTTT. Its protein is CSARMTAGAGGDTQYF.

This clone was recorded a few times. V gene TRBV4-3 combines with J gene TRBJ2-3; the D gene is possibly TRBD1 (5 bases). Germline assignment: CDR1 LGHNA and CDR2 YSLEER. With 4 bases removed from V and 2 bases from J, the gap between germline ends came to 13 bases. The CDR3 spans 15 residues. CDR3 loop: CASSRVGRDTDTQYF. The CDR3 coding sequence is TGCGCCAGCAGCCGCGTGGGGCGCGACACAGATACGCAGTATTTT.

This clone was picked up a small number of times. The chain employs TRBV9 and TRBJ2-2; D may match TRBD1 or TRBD2 (5 bases each). From germline, CDR1 is SGDLS and CDR2 YYNGEE. This CDR3 contains 14 residues. Trimming pared 7 bases from V and 5 bases from J, leaving 15 bases between. CDR3: CASRRDPQTGELFF. DNA of the CDR3: TGTGCCAGCCGCCGGGACCCTCAAACCGGGGAGCTGTTTTTT.

This clone came up a few times. This chain uses TRBV30 with TRBJ1-2; D is ambiguous. The germline CDR1 and CDR2 sequences are GTSNPN and SVGIG (reference sequence). The CDR3 extends over 12 amino acids. Between the trimmed V and J ends, which lost 2 bases and 4 bases, there was a span of 8 bases. CDR3 protein: CAWSQRTYGYTF. The CDR3 DNA is TGTGCCTGGAGTCAGAGAACCTATGGCTACACCTTC.